This paragraph reports one T cell receptor (beta chain). Its specificity is unknown. PCR employed 60 Vbeta and 13 Jbeta primers. Assay used: immunoSEQ multiplex PCR; TCRdb lists only in-frame clones, some missing. The table lists 95,000 to 130,000 clones, 65% to 90% of them singletons. The data derive from a study of cytomegalovirus exposure and HLA in healthy donors. The overall study: Sequencing of some 200 million T cells in an earlier analysis found 95 million to 120 million unique TCR beta sequences. General study results and limits: Being productive about 90% or about 30% of the time was typical of most TCR beta V segments in an earlier analysis.

J gave up 5 bases and V 1 base, and 6 bases lay outside the gene matches. The length of the CDR3 is 15 residues. Looked up from germline, CDR1 is KGHSH and CDR2 is LQKENI. Sequencing was carried out using PBMCs. The chain links TRBV18 to TRBJ2-7; 9 bases match TRBD1. The receptor comes from a woman in her twenties or thirties in good health and CMV-seronegative. CDR3 sequence reads: CASSPRDRVIHEQYF. CDR3 bases: TGTGCCAGCTCACCACGGGACAGGGTAATCCACGAGCAGTACTTC.